This T cell receptor (beta chain) was sequenced for a study of Graves' ophthalmopathy and Graves' hyperthyroidism. Across the whole study: Hyperthyroidism counted as stable given no ophthalmopathy within 18 months of follow-up. Overall study results and limits: Thyroid clonotypes that were expanded above 0.001 frequency mostly also appeared in blood.

Germline-derived CDR1 and CDR2 are SNHLY and FYNNEI. V was pared by 6 bases and J by 2 bases, with 13 bases between. CDR3 length: 15 residues. Beta-chain TCR CDR3 regions were amplified from RNA transcripts. An opening RT-PCR round employed HTBI primers and preceded a second-round multiplex PCR. One entry per CDR3 protein results from TCRdb running MiXCR on the multiplex PCR reads. The sample yields roughly 1.1 million distinct CDR3 sequences, about 36% seen once. Concerning this clonotype itself: Its target is unknown. The conserved phenylalanine or tryptophan is not found at the CDR3 terminus, so this likely reflects a read error.

Pregnancy or lactation, uncontrolled infections and other autoimmune diseases were grounds for excluding patients. The chain combines TRBV2 with TRBJ1-4; TRBD1 is a possible D gene (5 bases). The TCR sequence derives from an adult man with Graves' hyperthyroidism. Sequenced: peripheral blood or thyroid tissue (not recorded which). The CDR3 nucleotides are TGTGCCAGCAGCCTTGGACACCCTACTAATGAAAAACTGTTTCTT. Translating it yields CASSLGHPTNEKLFL.